This TCR beta chain was found in a study of neurological immune-mediated disorders. In its sample, this clonotype was seen many times. Time point meaning: longitudinal time-point 3. One entry per CDR3 protein results from TCRdb running MiXCR on the 5' RACE reads. The top ten hold around 3.3% of the sample, which has roughly 100,000 distinct CDR3 sequences, more than 10% seen once. Germline V gene lookup returns CDR1 SGHRS and CDR2 YFSETQ. Unmatched junction bases numbered 3, after V lost 2 bases and J lost 8 bases. The CDR3 contains 14 residues. The TCR originated in a female donor with HTLV-1-associated myelopathy (HAM/TSP). This chain uses TRBV5-1 with TRBJ2-1; 11 bases fit TRBD2. Sequencing was performed on PBMCs. The DNA of the CDR3 is TGCGCCAGCAGCTTTAGCGGGGGGGCGGATGAGCAGTTCTTC. Amino acid sequence: CASSFSGGADEQFF.